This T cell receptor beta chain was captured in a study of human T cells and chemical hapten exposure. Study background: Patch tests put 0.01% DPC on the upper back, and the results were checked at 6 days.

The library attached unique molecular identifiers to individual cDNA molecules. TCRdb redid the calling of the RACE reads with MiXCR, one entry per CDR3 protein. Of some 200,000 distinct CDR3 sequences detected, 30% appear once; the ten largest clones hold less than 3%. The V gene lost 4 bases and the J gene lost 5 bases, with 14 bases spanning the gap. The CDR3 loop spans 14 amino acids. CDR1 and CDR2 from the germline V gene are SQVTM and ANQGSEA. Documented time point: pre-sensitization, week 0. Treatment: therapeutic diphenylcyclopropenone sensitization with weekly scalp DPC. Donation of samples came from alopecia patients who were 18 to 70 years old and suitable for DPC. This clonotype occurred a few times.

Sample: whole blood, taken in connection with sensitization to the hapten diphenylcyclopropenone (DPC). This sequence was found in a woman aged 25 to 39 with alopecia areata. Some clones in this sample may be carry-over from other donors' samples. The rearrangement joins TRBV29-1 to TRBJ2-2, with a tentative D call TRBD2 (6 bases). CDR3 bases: TGCAGCGTTGGGGACGGCCGGGAGACCGGGGAGCTGTTTTTT. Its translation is CSVGDGRETGELFF.